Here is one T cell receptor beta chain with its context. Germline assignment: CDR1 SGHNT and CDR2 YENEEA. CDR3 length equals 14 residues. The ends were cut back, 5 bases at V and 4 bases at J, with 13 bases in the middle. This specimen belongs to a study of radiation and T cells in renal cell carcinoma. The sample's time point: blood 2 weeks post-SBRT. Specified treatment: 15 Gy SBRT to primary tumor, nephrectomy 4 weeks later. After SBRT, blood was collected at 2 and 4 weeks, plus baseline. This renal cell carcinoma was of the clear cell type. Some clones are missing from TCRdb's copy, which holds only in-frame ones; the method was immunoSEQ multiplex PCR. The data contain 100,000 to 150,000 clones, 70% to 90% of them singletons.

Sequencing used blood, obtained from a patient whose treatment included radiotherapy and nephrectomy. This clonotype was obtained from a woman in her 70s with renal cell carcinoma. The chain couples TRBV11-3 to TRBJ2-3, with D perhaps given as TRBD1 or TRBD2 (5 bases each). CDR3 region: CASSPGRDADTQYF. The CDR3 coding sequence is TGTGCCAGCAGCCCTGGTCGGGACGCAGATACGCAGTATTTT.